This is a list of T cell receptor beta chains from one sample in a study of cytomegalovirus exposure and HLA in healthy donors. Measured with immunoSEQ multiplex PCR; TCRdb has only the in-frame clones, and not every one. The table records about 250,000 clones, roughly 70% of them present only once. The specimen sequenced was PBMCs. Receptors originate from a female donor in good health and CMV-seronegative. CDR3s include the opening cysteine and the closing phenylalanine or tryptophan. A D gene is named only where the DNA matches it firmly. Clone size appears in some rows only: once, few, many, or a class for an expanded clone.

size	V	D	J	DNA	CDR3
once	TRBV19	TRBD1	TRBJ2-7	TGTGCCAGTAGTAAAGCGGGACAGGGTAACTACGAGCAGTACTTC	CASSKAGQGNYEQYF
-	TRBV7-3	-	TRBJ1-2	TGTGCCAGCAGCTCTTCCCCCGGGGACTATGGCTACACCTTC	CASSSSPGDYGYTF
-	TRBV6-1	TRBD2	TRBJ2-1	TGTGCCAGCAAGCGGGACTTAGCTTACAATGAGCAGTTCTTC	CASKRDLAYNEQFF
-	TRBV6-6	TRBD2	TRBJ2-7	TGTGCCAGCAGTTACCCCACTAGCGGGAAAGCCTACGAGCAGTACTTC	CASSYPTSGKAYEQYF
once	TRBV6-1	TRBD2	TRBJ2-1	TGTGCCAGCAGTGAAGTGGCGGGAGCATTGAGTGAGCAGTTCTTC	CASSEVAGALSEQFF
-	TRBV5-1	-	TRBJ2-7	TGCGCCAGCAGCTTGGGCGGGACCTACTACGAGCAGTACTTC	CASSLGGTYYEQYF
-	TRBV5-1	TRBD2	TRBJ2-7	TGCGCCAGCAGCTTGTGGACTAGCGGGACCTACGAGCAGTACTTC	CASSLWTSGTYEQYF
-	TRBV15	TRBD1	TRBJ2-7	TGTGCCACCAGCAGGGATCTTGGGACAGGGTTCTACGAGCAGTACTTC	CATSRDLGTGFYEQYF
-	TRBV5-1	-	TRBJ2-5	TGCGCCAGCAGCTTGGCCCCCCCGTCTGAGACCCAGTACTTC	CASSLAPPSETQYF
-	TRBV4-2	-	TRBJ1-4	TGTGCCAGCAGCCAGAGCGGGGACGTAGGTAATGAAAAACTGTTTTTT	CASSQSGDVGNEKLFF
-	TRBV19	-	TRBJ2-5	TGTGCCAGTGCGGCTATGGGTAGGGAGACCCAGTACTTC	CASAAMGRETQYF
-	TRBV6-5	-	TRBJ2-3	TGTGCCAGCAGTTACTCGTCTCCCACAGATACGCAGTATTTT	CASSYSSPTDTQYF
few	TRBV19	TRBD1	TRBJ1-4	TGTGCCAGTAGTCCACAGGGGAATGGTAATGAAAAACTGTTTTTT	CASSPQGNGNEKLFF
-	TRBV5-1	TRBD1	TRBJ2-1	TGCGCCAGCAGCGAGGGACAGGGGGTCTACAATGAGCAGTTCTTC	CASSEGQGVYNEQFF
-	TRBV5-4	TRBD2	TRBJ2-2	TGTGCCAGCAGCCGGGGACTAGCGGGGGTTAACACCGGGGAGCTGTTTTTT	CASSRGLAGVNTGELFF
-	TRBV7-2	TRBD2	TRBJ2-3	TGTGCCAGCAGATGGCGGGAGGAACTCCCGGATACGCAGTATTTT	CASRWREELPDTQYF
-	TRBV27	TRBD1	TRBJ2-5	TGTGCCAGCAGCTTAGGACAGGGCGGGGAGACCCAGTACTTC	CASSLGQGGETQYF
few	TRBV6-1	TRBD1	TRBJ1-1	TGTGCCAGCAGTGAAGTGGGACAGTCGAACACTGAAGCTTTCTTT	CASSEVGQSNTEAFF
-	TRBV7-2	-	TRBJ2-7	TGTGCCAGCAGCTTAGGACCAGACGGAGACTACTACGGTCAGTACTTC	CASSLGPDGDYYGQYF
-	TRBV19	-	TRBJ2-7	TGTGCCAGTAGTATGCCAGCCAGGGGAGCCTACGAGCAGTACTTC	CASSMPARGAYEQYF
-	TRBV9	-	TRBJ2-5	TGTGCCAGCAGCGTAGAGGGCAGGGGGGAAGAGACCCAGTACTTC	CASSVEGRGEETQYF
few	TRBV27	-	TRBJ1-5	TGTGCCAGCAGTTTAGTCGAGTCGGGACAGCCCCAGCATTTT	CASSLVESGQPQHF
-	TRBV11-3	TRBD2	TRBJ2-2	TGTGCCAGCAGCCCTATAGCGGGAGGGCCCTATTTCGGGGAGCTGTTTTTT	CASSPIAGGPYFGELFF
-	TRBV7-9	-	TRBJ1-2	TGTTCCAGCAGCTTAGGGCCCGCGGATGGCTACACCTTC	CSSSLGPADGYTF